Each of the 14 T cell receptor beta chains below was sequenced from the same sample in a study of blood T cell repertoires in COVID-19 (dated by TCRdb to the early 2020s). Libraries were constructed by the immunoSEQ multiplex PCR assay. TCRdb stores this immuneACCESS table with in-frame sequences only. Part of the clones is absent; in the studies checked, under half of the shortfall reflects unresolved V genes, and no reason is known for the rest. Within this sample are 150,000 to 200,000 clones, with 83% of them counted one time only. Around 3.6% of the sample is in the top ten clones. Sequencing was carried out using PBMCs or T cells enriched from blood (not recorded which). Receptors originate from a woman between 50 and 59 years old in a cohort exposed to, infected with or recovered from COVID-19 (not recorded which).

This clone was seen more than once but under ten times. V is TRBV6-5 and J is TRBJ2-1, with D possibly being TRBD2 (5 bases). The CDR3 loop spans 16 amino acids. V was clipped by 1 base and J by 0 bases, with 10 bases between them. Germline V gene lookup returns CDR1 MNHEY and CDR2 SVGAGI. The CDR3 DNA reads TGTGCCAGCAGTTACTTTCCGGGGAGCTCCTACAATGAGCAGTTCTTC. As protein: CASSYFPGSSYNEQFF.

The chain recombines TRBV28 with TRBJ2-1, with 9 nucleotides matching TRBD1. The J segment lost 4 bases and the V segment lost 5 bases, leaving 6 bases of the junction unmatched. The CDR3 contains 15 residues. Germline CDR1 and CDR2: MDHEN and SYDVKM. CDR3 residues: CASSRAGTGYNEQFF. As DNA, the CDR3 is TGTGCCAGCAGTAGAGCCGGGACAGGGTACAATGAGCAGTTCTTC.

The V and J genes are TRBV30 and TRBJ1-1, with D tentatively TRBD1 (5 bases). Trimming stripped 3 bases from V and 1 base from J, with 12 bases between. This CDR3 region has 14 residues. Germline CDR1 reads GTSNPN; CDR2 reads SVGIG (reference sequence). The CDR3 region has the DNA TGTGCCTGGAGCCCCCGGGGGGGGAACACTGAAGCTTTCTTT. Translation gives CAWSPRGGNTEAFF.

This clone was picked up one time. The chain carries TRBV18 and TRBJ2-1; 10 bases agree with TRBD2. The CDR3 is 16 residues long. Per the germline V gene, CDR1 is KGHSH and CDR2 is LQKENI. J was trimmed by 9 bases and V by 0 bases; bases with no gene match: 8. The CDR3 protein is CASSPPGLAPMGEQFF. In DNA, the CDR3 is TGTGCCAGCTCACCACCGGGACTAGCGCCCATGGGTGAGCAGTTCTTC. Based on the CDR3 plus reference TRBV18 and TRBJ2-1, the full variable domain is NAGVMQNPRHLVRRRGQEARLRCSPMKGHSHVYWYRQLPEEGLKFMVYLQKENIIDESGMPKERFSAEFPKEGPSILRIQQVVRGDSAAYFCASSPPGLAPMGEQFFGPGTRLTVL.

CDR3 DNA sequence: TGTGCCAGCAGCTTGGAGGAGGGGGCGGCCTATGGCTACACCTTC. Encoded protein: CASSLEEGAAYGYTF. The rearrangement uses TRBV5-5 and TRBJ1-2; 7 bases line up with TRBD1. Germline loops: CDR1 SGHKS, CDR2 YYEKEE (reference sequence). V lost 0 bases, J lost 4 bases, and 6 bases stayed unmatched. The CDR3 consists of 15 residues.

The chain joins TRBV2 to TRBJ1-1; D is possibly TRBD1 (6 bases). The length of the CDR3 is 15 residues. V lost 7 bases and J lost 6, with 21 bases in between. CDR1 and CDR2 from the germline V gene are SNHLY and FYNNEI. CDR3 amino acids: CASNRDRDIESEAFF. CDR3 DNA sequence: TGTGCCAGCAACCGAGACCGGGACATAGAATCTGAAGCTTTCTTT.

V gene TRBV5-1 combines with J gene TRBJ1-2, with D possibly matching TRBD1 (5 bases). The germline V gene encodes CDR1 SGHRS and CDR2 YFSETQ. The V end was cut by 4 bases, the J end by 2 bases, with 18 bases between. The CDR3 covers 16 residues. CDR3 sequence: CASSPSGLIINYGYTF. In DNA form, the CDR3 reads TGCGCCAGCAGCCCCTCAGGGTTGATCATAAACTATGGCTACACCTTC.

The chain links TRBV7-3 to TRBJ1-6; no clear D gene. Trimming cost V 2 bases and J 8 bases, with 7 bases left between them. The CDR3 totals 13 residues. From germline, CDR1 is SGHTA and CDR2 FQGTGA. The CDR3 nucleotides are TGTGCCAGCAGCTTACGGACTGATTCACCCCTCCACTTT. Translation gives CASSLRTDSPLHF.

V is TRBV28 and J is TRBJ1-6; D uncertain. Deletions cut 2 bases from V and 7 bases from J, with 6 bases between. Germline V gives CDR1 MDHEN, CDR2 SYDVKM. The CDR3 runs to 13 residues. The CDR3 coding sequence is TGTGCCAGCAGTTTAAACTGGAATTCACCCCTCCACTTT. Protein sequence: CASSLNWNSPLHF.

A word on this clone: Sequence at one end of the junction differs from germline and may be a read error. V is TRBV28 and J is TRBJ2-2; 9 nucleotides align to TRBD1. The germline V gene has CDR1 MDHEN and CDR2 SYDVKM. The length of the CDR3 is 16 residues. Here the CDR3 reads CASSFGTGWNAGELFF. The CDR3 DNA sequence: TGTGCCAGCAGTTTTGGGACAGGGTGGAACGCCGGGGAGCTGTTTTTT.

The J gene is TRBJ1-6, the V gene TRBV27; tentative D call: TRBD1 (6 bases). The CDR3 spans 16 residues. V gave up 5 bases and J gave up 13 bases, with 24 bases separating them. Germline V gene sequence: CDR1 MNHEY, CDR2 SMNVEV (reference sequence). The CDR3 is CASSTYFSEGGGPLHF. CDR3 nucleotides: TGTGCCAGCAGTACTTATTTCTCGGAGGGAGGGGGGCCCCTCCACTTT.

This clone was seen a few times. DNA for the CDR3: TGCAGCGTGTCCGTTACAGGGGGTAATGAAAAACTGTTTTTT. Residues: CSVSVTGGNEKLFF. The chain uses TRBV29-1 and TRBJ1-4, with 8 positions matching TRBD1. There are 14 residues in the CDR3. Germline assignment: CDR1 SQVTM and CDR2 ANQGSEA. V lost 6 bases to trimming and J lost 4 bases; unmatched junction nucleotides: 7.

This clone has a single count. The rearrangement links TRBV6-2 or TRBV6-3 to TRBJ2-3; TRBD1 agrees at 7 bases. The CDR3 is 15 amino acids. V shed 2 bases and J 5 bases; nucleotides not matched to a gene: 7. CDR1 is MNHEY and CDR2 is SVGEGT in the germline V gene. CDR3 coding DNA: TGTGCCAGCAGTTACCGACAGGGATCGGAAGATACGCAGTATTTT. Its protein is CASSYRQGSEDTQYF.

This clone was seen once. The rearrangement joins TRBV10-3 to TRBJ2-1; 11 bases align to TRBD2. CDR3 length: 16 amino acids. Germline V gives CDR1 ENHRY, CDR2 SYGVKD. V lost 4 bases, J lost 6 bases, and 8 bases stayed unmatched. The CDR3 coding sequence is TGTGCCATCAGTGCCGAGACTAGCGGGATTTCCAATGAGCAGTTCTTC. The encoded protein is CAISAETSGISNEQFF.